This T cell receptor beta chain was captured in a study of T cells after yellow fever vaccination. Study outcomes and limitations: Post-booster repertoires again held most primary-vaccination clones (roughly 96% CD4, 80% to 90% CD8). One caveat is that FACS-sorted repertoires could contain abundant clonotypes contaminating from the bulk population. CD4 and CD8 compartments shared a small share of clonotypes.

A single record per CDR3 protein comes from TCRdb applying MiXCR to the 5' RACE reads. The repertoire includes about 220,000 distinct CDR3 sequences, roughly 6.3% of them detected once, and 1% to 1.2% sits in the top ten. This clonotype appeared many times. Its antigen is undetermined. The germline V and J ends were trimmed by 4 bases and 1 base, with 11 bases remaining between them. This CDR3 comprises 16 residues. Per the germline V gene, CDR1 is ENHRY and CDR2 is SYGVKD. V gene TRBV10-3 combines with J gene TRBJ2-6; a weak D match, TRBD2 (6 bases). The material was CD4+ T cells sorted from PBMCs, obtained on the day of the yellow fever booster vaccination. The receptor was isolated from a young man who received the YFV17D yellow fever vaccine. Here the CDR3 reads CAISGSGASGANVLTF. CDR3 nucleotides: TGTGCCATCAGTGGGTCGGGAGCTTCTGGGGCCAACGTCCTGACTTTC.